This record looks at one T cell receptor (beta chain) sequence and its context. Its specificity is not known. The data are from a study of T-cell memory formation after mild COVID-19. For the study at large: Clusters were largely donor specific.

Overall study findings and caveats: Second-wave clones with a day 37 peak had unconfirmed SARS-CoV-2 specificity. Memory cells collected pre-infection included some clones that later responded, suggesting cross-reactive memory joined. CD4+ clones that contracted lay mainly in CM and EM; CD8+ ones lay in EMRA.

V lost 2 bases and J 0 bases, leaving 11 bases between the germline ends. The CDR3 loop spans 16 amino acids. Germline V gene data show CDR1 as SGHTA and CDR2 as FQGNSA. TCRdb analysed the 5' RACE reads with MiXCR anew, one entry per CDR3 protein. The repertoire includes about 90,000 distinct CDR3 sequences, around an eighth of them detected once, and around 27% sits in the top ten. Material: PBMCs or a T cell subset sorted from them (not recorded which). The chain has TRBV7-2 and TRBJ2-1; D unclear. The receptor was derived from an adult woman who had mild COVID-19 (a few samples of this study predate the infection). Cell type and time point are not known. The CDR3 is CASSLHRLDSYNEQFF. The CDR3 DNA reads as TGTGCCAGCAGCTTACATCGGCTAGACTCCTACAATGAGCAGTTCTTC.